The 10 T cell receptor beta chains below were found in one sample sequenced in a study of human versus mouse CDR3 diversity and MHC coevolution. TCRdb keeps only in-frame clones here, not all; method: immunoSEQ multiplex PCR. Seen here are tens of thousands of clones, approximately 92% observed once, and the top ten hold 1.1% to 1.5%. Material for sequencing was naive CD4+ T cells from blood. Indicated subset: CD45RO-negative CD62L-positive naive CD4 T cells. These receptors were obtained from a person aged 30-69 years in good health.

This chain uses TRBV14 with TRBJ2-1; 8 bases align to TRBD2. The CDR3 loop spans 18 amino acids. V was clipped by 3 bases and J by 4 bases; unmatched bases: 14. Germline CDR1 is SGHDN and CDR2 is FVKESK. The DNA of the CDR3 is TGTGCCAGCAGCCAGACCTTACTACAGCGGGGGCCTTACAATGAGCAGTTCTTC. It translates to CASSQTLLQRGPYNEQFF.

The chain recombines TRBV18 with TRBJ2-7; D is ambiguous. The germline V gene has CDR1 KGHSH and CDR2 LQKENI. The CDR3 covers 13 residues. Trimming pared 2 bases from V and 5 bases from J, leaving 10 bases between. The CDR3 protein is CASSPGVMDEQYF. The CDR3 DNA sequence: TGTGCCAGCTCACCAGGAGTTATGGACGAGCAGTACTTC.

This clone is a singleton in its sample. The CDR3 spells CASSQDRIAEGYEQFF. CDR3 nucleotides: TGCGCCAGCAGCCAAGATAGAATAGCGGAGGGCTATGAGCAGTTCTTC. J is TRBJ2-1 and V is TRBV4-3; a weak D match, TRBD2 (6 bases). The CDR3 is made up of 16 amino acids. Germline assignment: CDR1 LGHNA and CDR2 YSLEER. The germline V and J ends were trimmed by 0 bases and 8 bases, with 17 bases remaining between them.

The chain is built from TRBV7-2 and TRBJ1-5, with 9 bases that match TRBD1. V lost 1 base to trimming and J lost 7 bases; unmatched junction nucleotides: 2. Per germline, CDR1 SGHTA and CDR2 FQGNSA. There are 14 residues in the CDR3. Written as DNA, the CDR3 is TGTGCCAGCAGCTTAGTACAGGGGGCCCAGCCCCAGCATTTT. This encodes CASSLVQGAQPQHF.

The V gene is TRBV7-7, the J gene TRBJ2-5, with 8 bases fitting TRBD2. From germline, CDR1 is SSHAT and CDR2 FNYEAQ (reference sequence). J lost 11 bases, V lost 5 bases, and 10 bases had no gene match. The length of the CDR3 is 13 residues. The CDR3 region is CASSHGGEREQYF. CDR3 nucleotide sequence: TGTGCCAGCAGCCATGGGGGGGAGCGGGAGCAGTACTTC.

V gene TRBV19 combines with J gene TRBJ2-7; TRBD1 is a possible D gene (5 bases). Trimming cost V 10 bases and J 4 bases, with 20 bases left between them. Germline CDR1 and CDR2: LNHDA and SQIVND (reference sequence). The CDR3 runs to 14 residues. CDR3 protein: CATRRKGNSYEQYF. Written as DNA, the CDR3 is TGTGCCACCCGGAGAAAGGGGAACTCATACGAGCAGTACTTC.

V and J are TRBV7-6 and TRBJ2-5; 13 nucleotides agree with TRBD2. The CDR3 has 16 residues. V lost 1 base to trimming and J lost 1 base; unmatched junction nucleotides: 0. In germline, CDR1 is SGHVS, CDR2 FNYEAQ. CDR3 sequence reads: CASSLGTSGGQETQYF. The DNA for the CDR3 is TGTGCCAGCAGCTTAGGGACTAGCGGGGGCCAAGAGACCCAGTACTTC.

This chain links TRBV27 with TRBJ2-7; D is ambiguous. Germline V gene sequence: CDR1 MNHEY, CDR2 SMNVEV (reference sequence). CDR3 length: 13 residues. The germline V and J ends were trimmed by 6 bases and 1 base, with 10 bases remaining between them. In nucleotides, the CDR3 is TGTGCCAGCAGACCTGACAAATCCTACGAGCAGTACTTC. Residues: CASRPDKSYEQYF.

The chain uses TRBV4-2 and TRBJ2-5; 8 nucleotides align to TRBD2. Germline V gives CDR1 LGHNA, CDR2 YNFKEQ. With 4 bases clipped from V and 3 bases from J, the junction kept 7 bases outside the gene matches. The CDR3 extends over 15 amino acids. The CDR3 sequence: CASSRRAGGEETQYF. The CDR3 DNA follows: TGTGCCAGCAGCCGACGTGCCGGGGGGGAAGAGACCCAGTACTTC.

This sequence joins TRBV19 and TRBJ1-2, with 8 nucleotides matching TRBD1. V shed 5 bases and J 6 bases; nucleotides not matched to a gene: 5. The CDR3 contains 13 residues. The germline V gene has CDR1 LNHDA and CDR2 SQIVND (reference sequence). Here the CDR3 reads CASSPDRGDGYTF. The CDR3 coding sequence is TGTGCCAGTAGTCCAGACAGGGGCGATGGCTACACCTTC.